The rows below give T cell receptor beta chains drawn from one sample of a study of follicular helper T cells after annual influenza vaccination. Profiled with immunoSEQ multiplex PCR; TCRdb holds only in-frame clones, not every one. Of 10,000 to 15,000 clones in the sample, about 78% are singletons; the top ten hold around 0.45%. The material sequenced was CXCR5- memory CD4+ T cells sorted from blood, taken on the day of influenza vaccination. The receptors stem from an adult who received the influenza vaccine. The CDR3 runs from the conserved cysteine through the conserved F or W. Fields, in order: D gene, clone size, V gene, J gene, CDR3 protein, CDR3 DNA. A D gene is named only where the DNA matches it firmly. Expanded clones are given a class, and other clones once, few, many or no size at all.

D: -; size: -; V: TRBV6-5; J: TRBJ1-2; CDR3: CASSRDTRLYGYTF; DNA: TGTGCCAGCAGTAGAGATACCCGGCTTTATGGCTACACCTTC
D: -; size: -; V: TRBV10-3; J: TRBJ2-2; CDR3: CAIKEEPGAPGELFF; DNA: TGTGCCATCAAAGAGGAACCTGGGGCGCCCGGGGAGCTGTTTTTT
D: -; size: few; V: TRBV7-9; J: TRBJ1-1; CDR3: CASSFDGNTEAFF; DNA: TGTGCCAGCAGCTTCGATGGGAACACTGAAGCTTTCTTT
D: -; size: few; V: TRBV9; J: TRBJ1-2; CDR3: CASSDGNYGYTF; DNA: TGTGCCAGCAGCGACGGAAACTATGGCTACACCTTC
D: -; size: -; V: TRBV19; J: TRBJ1-1; CDR3: CASSILGGVGTEAFF; DNA: TGTGCCAGTAGTATACTTGGGGGGGTCGGCACTGAAGCTTTCTTT
D: -; size: -; V: TRBV5-1; J: TRBJ1-2; CDR3: CASRLAGTVYGYTF; DNA: TGCGCCAGCAGACTTGCCGGGACCGTCTATGGCTACACCTTC
D: -; size: -; V: TRBV9; J: TRBJ2-1; CDR3: CASSVPQLGQDEQFF; DNA: TGTGCCAGCAGCGTCCCTCAACTGGGGCAGGATGAGCAGTTCTTC
D: TRBD1; size: -; V: TRBV6-6; J: TRBJ2-5; CDR3: CASRDRRQETQYF; DNA: TGTGCCAGTCGGGACAGGCGACAAGAGACCCAGTACTTC
D: -; size: once; V: TRBV19; J: TRBJ1-2; CDR3: CASTKGKGYGYTF; DNA: TGTGCCAGTACCAAAGGGAAGGGATACGGCTACACCTTC
D: -; size: few; V: TRBV5-4; J: TRBJ1-3; CDR3: CASSAGTSSGNTIYF; DNA: TGTGCCAGCAGCGCCGGGACTTCCTCTGGAAACACCATATATTTT
D: -; size: -; V: TRBV7-9; J: TRBJ1-2; CDR3: CASSLVSTRRDYGYTF; DNA: TGTGCCAGCAGCTTAGTGTCGACAAGGAGGGACTATGGCTACACCTTC
D: -; size: -; V: TRBV10-3; J: TRBJ1-1; CDR3: CAISLQGMNTEAFF; DNA: TGTGCCATCAGTTTACAGGGCATGAACACTGAAGCTTTCTTT
D: TRBD1; size: -; V: TRBV7-2; J: TRBJ1-1; CDR3: CASSLWTGKMNTEAFF; DNA: TGTGCCAGCAGCCTTTGGACAGGGAAAATGAACACTGAAGCTTTCTTT
D: -; size: once; V: TRBV5-4; J: TRBJ1-4; CDR3: CASSPVSYLDNEKLFF; DNA: TGTGCCAGCAGCCCGGTCTCTTATTTGGATAATGAAAAACTGTTTTTT
D: -; size: -; V: TRBV6-1; J: TRBJ1-1; CDR3: CASSVTGNTEAFF; DNA: TGTGCCAGCAGCGTGACAGGGAACACTGAAGCTTTCTTT
D: -; size: -; V: TRBV10-3; J: TRBJ1-1; CDR3: CAIKRVGWNTEAFF; DNA: TGTGCCATCAAACGCGTTGGTTGGAACACTGAAGCTTTCTTT
D: TRBD1; size: -; V: TRBV5-4; J: TRBJ2-5; CDR3: CASRGQTYFGETQYF; DNA: TGTGCCAGCAGGGGACAGACCTACTTCGGGGAGACCCAGTACTTC
D: TRBD1; size: -; V: TRBV4-1; J: TRBJ1-1; CDR3: CASSPSRDRQNTEAFF; DNA: TGCGCCAGCAGCCCGAGCCGGGACAGGCAGAACACTGAAGCTTTCTTT
D: TRBD2; size: -; V: TRBV4-3; J: TRBJ2-1; CDR3: CASSQGLAGSGEQFF; DNA: TGCGCCAGCAGCCAAGGACTAGCGGGGAGTGGTGAGCAGTTCTTC
D: TRBD1; size: -; V: TRBV5-1; J: TRBJ2-1; CDR3: CASSLVSGGEGQFF; DNA: TGCGCCAGCAGCTTGGTCTCAGGGGGCGAGGGGCAGTTCTTC
D: -; size: few; V: TRBV6-5; J: TRBJ1-2; CDR3: CASTWGGNYGYTF; DNA: TGTGCCAGCACATGGGGGGGTAACTATGGCTACACCTTC
D: -; size: -; V: TRBV28; J: TRBJ2-1; CDR3: CASSLSRGSYNEQFF; DNA: TGTGCCAGCAGTTTATCCCGGGGGTCCTACAATGAGCAGTTCTTC
D: -; size: -; V: TRBV4-1; J: TRBJ1-2; CDR3: CASSHQIRDNSGYTF; DNA: TGCGCCAGCAGCCACCAAATCCGGGACAACAGTGGCTACACCTTC
D: -; size: -; V: TRBV7-2; J: TRBJ1-5; CDR3: CASSVRDGNQPQHF; DNA: TGTGCCAGCAGCGTCCGGGACGGCAATCAGCCCCAGCATTTT
D: TRBD1; size: -; V: TRBV10-1; J: TRBJ1-1; CDR3: CASSACDRGMNTEAFF; DNA: TGCGCCAGCAGTGCCTGTGACAGGGGAATGAACACTGAAGCTTTCTTT
D: -; size: -; V: TRBV7-7; J: TRBJ2-7; CDR3: CASSPAGEQYF; DNA: TGTGCCAGCAGCCCAGCTGGGGAGCAGTACTTC
D: -; size: -; V: TRBV25-1; J: TRBJ1-1; CDR3: CASSEYRLTGEAFF; DNA: TGTGCCAGCAGTGAATATCGTTTGACCGGTGAAGCTTTCTTT
D: -; size: -; V: TRBV5-1; J: TRBJ2-1; CDR3: CASSLAAVPFNEQFF; DNA: TGCGCCAGCAGCTTGGCCGCTGTGCCCTTCAATGAGCAGTTCTTC
D: -; size: -; V: TRBV7-3; J: TRBJ2-1; CDR3: CASSLAFNNEQFF; DNA: TGTGCCAGCAGCTTAGCCTTTAACAATGAGCAGTTCTTC
D: -; size: -; V: TRBV18; J: TRBJ2-7; CDR3: CASSSTGSPREQYF; DNA: TGTGCCAGCTCATCTACAGGGAGCCCTCGGGAGCAGTACTTC
D: -; size: -; V: TRBV7-6; J: TRBJ2-3; CDR3: CASSPRAGPDTQYF; DNA: TGTGCCAGCAGCCCCCGCGCCGGTCCAGATACGCAGTATTTT
D: TRBD2; size: few; V: TRBV5-1; J: TRBJ2-2; CDR3: CASSTGTSGNTGELFF; DNA: TGCGCCAGCAGCACGGGGACTAGCGGGAACACCGGGGAGCTGTTTTTT
D: -; size: -; V: TRBV18; J: TRBJ2-7; CDR3: CASSQGREQYF; DNA: TGTGCCAGCTCACAAGGGAGGGAGCAGTACTTC
D: -; size: -; V: TRBV5-6; J: TRBJ1-1; CDR3: CASSLEDTEAFF; DNA: TGTGCCAGCAGCTTGGAGGACACTGAAGCTTTCTTT
D: -; size: few; V: TRBV11-2; J: TRBJ1-2; CDR3: CASSLSPGGYTF; DNA: TGTGCCAGCAGCTTATCCCCCGGAGGCTACACCTTC